This TCR beta chain was captured in a study of T cells in Graves' hyperthyroidism and ophthalmopathy. General study results and limits: In the blood, most expanded thyroid clonotypes above 0.001 appeared as well.

Regions amplified from RNA transcripts were the TCR beta CDR3 regions. The primer set for the first-round RT-PCR of the TCR CDR3 was HTBI. TCRdb re-analysed the multiplex PCR reads in MiXCR, keeping a single row per CDR3 protein. This table has under 800,000 distinct CDR3 sequences, 12% to 15% appearing once. Germline CDR1 reads LNHDA; CDR2 reads SQIVND (reference sequence). This CDR3 has 15 residues. Trimming shortened V by 3 bases and J by 4 bases, and 14 bases separated the two germline ends. As concerns this clonotype: Its antigen remains unknown.

Patients were excluded because of uncontrolled infection, other autoimmune disease, pregnancy or lactation. The chain employs TRBV19 and TRBJ2-3; tentative D call: TRBD2 (6 bases). The material sequenced was blood. This receptor was taken from a woman younger than 35 with Graves' hyperthyroidism. The CDR3 spells CASSIFLGGSDTQYF. CDR3 coding DNA: TGTGCCAGTAGTATCTTCCTGGGGGGATCAGATACGCAGTATTTT.